The 20 T cell receptor beta chains given below trace back to one sample, sequenced in a study of cytomegalovirus exposure and HLA in healthy donors. PCR amplification relied on 60 Vbeta primers (plus 13 Jbeta primers). TCRdb keeps only in-frame clones here, not all; method: immunoSEQ multiplex PCR. The table has approximately 70,000 clones, around 80% seen once. Input material: PBMCs. The receptors come from a man aged 45 to 65 in good health and CMV-seronegative.

The rearrangement links TRBV28 to TRBJ2-7; TRBD2 is a possible D gene (5 bases). The CDR3 has 14 amino acids. Germline CDR1 reads MDHEN; CDR2 reads SYDVKM. The V and J ends lost 6 bases and 1 base respectively, with 13 bases between them. The CDR3 DNA reads as TGTGCCAGCAGCATCCTCGGGATGTCCTACGAGCAGTACTTC. This translates into CASSILGMSYEQYF.

V is TRBV19 and J is TRBJ2-3; D possibly corresponds to TRBD1 (6 bases). The length of the CDR3 is 14 residues. Per the germline V gene, CDR1 is LNHDA and CDR2 is SQIVND (reference sequence). The V end was cut by 7 bases, the J end by 3 bases, with 14 bases between. This CDR3 is CASKFRQATDTQYF. As DNA, the CDR3 is TGTGCCAGTAAGTTTCGACAGGCAACAGATACGCAGTATTTT. The full variable domain, with the rest looked up from reference TRBV19 and TRBJ2-3, is DGGITQSPKYLFRKEGQNVTLSCEQNLNHDAMYWYRQDPGQGLRLIYYSQIVNDFQKGDIAEGYSVSREKKESFPLTVTSAQKNPTAFYLCASKFRQATDTQYFGPGTRLTVL.

CDR3 loop: CAWRKQGNTEAFF. The CDR3 nucleotides are TGTGCCTGGAGGAAACAGGGGAACACTGAAGCTTTCTTT. This chain links TRBV30 with TRBJ1-1; D might be TRBD1 (6 bases). The CDR3 is made up of 13 amino acids. Germline CDR1 reads GTSNPN; CDR2 reads SVGIG (reference sequence). Trimming took 3 bases from V and 1 from J, leaving 9 bases between them. The full variable domain, in which reference TRBV30 and TRBJ1-1 provide the parts outside the CDR3, is SQTIHQWPATLVQPVGSPLSLECTVEGTSNPNLYWYRQAAGRGLQLLFYSVGIGQISSEVPQNLSASRPQDRQFILSSKKLLLSDSGFYLCAWRKQGNTEAFFGQGTRLTVV.

This clone turned up a few times. The chain employs TRBV7-9 and TRBJ2-1; TRBD1 aligns across 7 bases. This CDR3 has 13 amino acids. Germline loops: CDR1 SEHNR, CDR2 FQNEAQ (reference sequence). Trimming took 9 bases from V and 0 from J; bases not matched to a gene: 2. CDR3 sequence (DNA): TGTGCCAGTCGACAGGGCTCCTACAATGAGCAGTTCTTC. Protein product: CASRQGSYNEQFF.

The gene calls are TRBV28 and TRBJ2-7; possibly TRBD2 for D (6 bases). The CDR3 contains 14 residues. The germline V gene encodes CDR1 MDHEN and CDR2 SYDVKM. V was clipped by 3 bases and J by 10 bases, with 19 bases between them. CDR3 sequence reads: CASSFPGVTTLQYF. DNA of the CDR3: TGTGCCAGCAGTTTTCCGGGAGTCACGACCCTACAGTACTTC. Filled out from reference TRBV28 and TRBJ2-7, the complete variable domain reads DVKVTQSSRYLVKRTGEKVFLECVQDMDHENMFWYRQDPGLGLRLIYFSYDVKMKEKGDIPEGYSVSREKKERFSLILESASTNQTSMYLCASSFPGVTTLQYFGPGTRLTVT.

V usage is TRBV7-6 and J usage is TRBJ2-5, with D perhaps matching TRBD1 (6 bases). Trimming removed 4 bases from V and 3 bases from J, with 9 bases in between. Germline CDR1 SGHVS, CDR2 FNYEAQ. This CDR3 comprises 13 residues. The CDR3 region has the DNA TGTGCCAGCAGCTCAGACAGGAAAGAGACCCAGTACTTC. Translating it yields CASSSDRKETQYF.

V and J are TRBV7-9 and TRBJ1-4; D possibly corresponds to TRBD1 (6 bases). V gave up 1 base and J gave up 6 bases, with 9 bases separating them. Per the germline V gene, CDR1 is SEHNR and CDR2 is FQNEAQ (reference sequence). There are 14 residues in the CDR3. The chain's CDR3 is CASSLDRADEKLFF. The CDR3 bases are TGTGCCAGCAGCTTAGACAGGGCTGATGAAAAACTGTTTTTT.

The chain uses TRBV9 and TRBJ1-6; the match to TRBD1 covers 9 bases. Germline values: CDR1 SGDLS, CDR2 YYNGEE. V lost 4 bases and J lost 0; bases outside the gene matches: 5. The CDR3 is 17 residues long. The CDR3 DNA reads TGTGCCAGCAGCTTGCGGACAGGGGTCTCCTATAATTCACCCCTCCACTTT. Its translation: CASSLRTGVSYNSPLHF. Looking up the rest from reference TRBV9 and TRBJ1-6 gives the full variable domain: DSGVTQTPKHLITATGQRVTLRCSPRSGDLSVYWYQQSLDQGLQFLIQYYNGEERAKGNILERFSAQQFPDLHSELNLSSLELGDSALYFCASSLRTGVSYNSPLHFGNGTRLTVT.

This clone was recorded a few times. The chain links TRBV6-5 to TRBJ1-5, with 9 positions matching TRBD1. V lost 3 bases to trimming and J lost 4 bases; unmatched junction nucleotides: 1. CDR3 length: 14 residues. The V gene's germline CDR1 is MNHEY and CDR2 SVGAGI. The CDR3 DNA follows: TGTGCCAGCAGTTATGGACAGGGGAATCAGCCCCAGCATTTT. It encodes CASSYGQGNQPQHF.

This clone appeared a single time. The V and J genes are TRBV7-9 and TRBJ1-1, with D unclear. Trimming removed 1 base at V and 5 bases at J, with 11 bases between. The germline gives CDR1 SEHNR, CDR2 FQNEAQ (reference sequence). CDR3 length equals 14 residues. CDR3 nucleotides: TGTGCCAGCAGCTTAGGCCTTTCGGGAACTGAAGCTTTCTTT. It is translated as CASSLGLSGTEAFF.

There are a few counts of this clone. This chain connects TRBV7-2 to TRBJ2-7, with 10 nucleotides matching TRBD2. V lost 0 bases and J lost 4; bases outside the gene matches: 3. The CDR3 consists of 15 residues. Looked up from germline, CDR1 is SGHTA and CDR2 is FQGNSA. Here the CDR3 reads CASSLAAGGGYEQYF. The CDR3 coding sequence is TGTGCCAGCAGCTTAGCAGCGGGGGGGGGTTACGAGCAGTACTTC. Supplemented by reference TRBV7-2 and TRBJ2-7, the full variable domain reads GAGVSQSPSNKVTEKGKDVELRCDPISGHTALYWYRQSLGQGLEFLIYFQGNSAPDKSGLPSDRFSAERTGGSVSTLTIQRTQQEDSAVYLCASSLAAGGGYEQYFGPGTRLTVT.

The chain links TRBV28 to TRBJ2-7; TRBD1 might be the D (8 bases). With 10 bases removed from V and 8 bases from J, the gap between germline ends came to 27 bases. CDR3 size: 15 residues. In germline, CDR1 is MDHEN, CDR2 SYDVKM. CDR3 in DNA: TGTGCCATCACGGCAGTCCGGACAGGGAGGGAAAAGCAGTACTTC. As protein: CAITAVRTGREKQYF.

The chain links TRBV18 to TRBJ2-2; D unclear. Trimming left V 1 base short and J 1 base short, with 4 bases between. CDR1 KGHSH and CDR2 LQKENI come from the germline V gene. This CDR3 is built from 14 residues. CDR3 sequence: CASSPRQNTGELFF. As DNA, the CDR3 is TGTGCCAGCTCACCACGGCAGAACACCGGGGAGCTGTTTTTT.

The chain uses TRBV6-1 and TRBJ1-2; 7 nucleotides agree with TRBD1. Trimming removed 6 bases from V and 4 bases from J; junction bases left unmatched: 5. The CDR3 totals 13 residues. Germline V CDR1 and CDR2: MNHNS, SASEGT. The CDR3 protein is CASRTGQIYGYTF. The CDR3, as DNA: TGTGCCAGCAGGACGGGACAGATCTATGGCTACACCTTC.

The genes are TRBV19 and TRBJ1-5; the D gene is possibly TRBD1 (6 bases). The CDR3 has 15 residues. Germline assignment: CDR1 LNHDA and CDR2 SQIVND (reference sequence). V shed 6 bases and J shed 0 bases, with 12 bases lying between them. The CDR3 reads CASSSRTDSNQPQHF. The DNA for the CDR3 is TGTGCCAGTAGCTCTCGGACAGATAGCAATCAGCCCCAGCATTTT.

The J gene is TRBJ2-5, the V gene TRBV11-2, with 10 positions matching TRBD1. V dropped 1 base and J dropped 3; count of bases not matched to a gene: 5. The germline V gene has CDR1 SGHAT and CDR2 FQNNGV. The CDR3 contains 16 residues. CDR3: CASSLGDRGVKETQYF. Here the CDR3 DNA reads TGTGCCAGCAGCTTAGGGGACAGGGGCGTGAAAGAGACCCAGTACTTC.

The chain carries TRBV10-1 and TRBJ2-2; 7 bases agree with TRBD2. J was trimmed by 4 bases and V by 6 bases; bases with no gene match: 5. The CDR3 runs to 14 residues. Germline loops: CDR1 WNHNN, CDR2 SYGVQD (reference sequence). Here the CDR3 reads CASSAGGGTGELFF. For the CDR3, the DNA is TGCGCCAGCAGCGCTGGGGGGGGCACCGGGGAGCTGTTTTTT.

The chain is built from TRBV10-3 and TRBJ2-3, with 8 bases that match TRBD2. This CDR3 has 13 residues. With 3 bases clipped from V and 5 bases from J, the junction kept 1 base outside the gene matches. Per the germline V gene, CDR1 is ENHRY and CDR2 is SYGVKD. This CDR3 is CAISDLAGDTQYF. CDR3 nucleotide sequence: TGTGCCATCAGTGACCTAGCGGGAGATACGCAGTATTTT.

The chain couples TRBV9 to TRBJ1-1; D is ambiguous. Per the germline V gene, CDR1 is SGDLS and CDR2 is YYNGEE. Trimming removed 4 bases from V and 1 base from J, with 14 bases in between. The CDR3 loop spans 15 amino acids. For the CDR3, the DNA is TGTGCCAGCAGCCCCCACGAGCGAGGGAACACTGAAGCTTTCTTT. Translation: CASSPHERGNTEAFF. The complete variable domain, with remaining parts taken from reference TRBV9 and TRBJ1-1, reads DSGVTQTPKHLITATGQRVTLRCSPRSGDLSVYWYQQSLDQGLQFLIQYYNGEERAKGNILERFSAQQFPDLHSELNLSSLELGDSALYFCASSPHERGNTEAFFGQGTRLTVV.

This clone was detected a few times. The J gene is TRBJ2-2, the V gene TRBV2; 10 bases align to TRBD1. The CDR3 sequence is 16 residues long. From germline, CDR1 is SNHLY and CDR2 FYNNEI. Trimming cost V 4 bases and J 4 bases; bases outside gene matches: 6. The CDR3 loop is CASSVDRGRSTGELFF. The CDR3 DNA reads TGTGCCAGCAGTGTTGACAGGGGGCGCAGCACCGGGGAGCTGTTTTTT.